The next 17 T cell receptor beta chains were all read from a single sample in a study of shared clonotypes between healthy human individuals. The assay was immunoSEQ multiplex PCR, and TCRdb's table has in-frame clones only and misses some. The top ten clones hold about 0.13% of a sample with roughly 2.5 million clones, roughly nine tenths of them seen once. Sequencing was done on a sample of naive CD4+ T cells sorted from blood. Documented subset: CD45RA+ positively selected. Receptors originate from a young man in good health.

As DNA, the CDR3 is TGTGCCAGCAGGAGGGCAGGGAAAGGCCAAGAGACCCAGTACTTC. It is translated as CASRRAGKGQETQYF. V usage is TRBV6-1 and J usage is TRBJ2-5; TRBD1 or TRBD2 may be the D gene (5 bases each). The CDR3 runs 15 residues. Trimming removed 6 bases at V and 1 base at J, with 15 bases between. CDR1 and CDR2 (germline): MNHNS, SASEGT.

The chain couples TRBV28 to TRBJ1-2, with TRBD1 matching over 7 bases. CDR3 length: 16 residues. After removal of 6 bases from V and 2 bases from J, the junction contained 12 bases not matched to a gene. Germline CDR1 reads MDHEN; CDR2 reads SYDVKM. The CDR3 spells CASRSPKGARNYGYTF. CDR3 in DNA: TGTGCCAGCAGGTCCCCGAAGGGGGCGAGGAACTATGGCTACACCTTC.

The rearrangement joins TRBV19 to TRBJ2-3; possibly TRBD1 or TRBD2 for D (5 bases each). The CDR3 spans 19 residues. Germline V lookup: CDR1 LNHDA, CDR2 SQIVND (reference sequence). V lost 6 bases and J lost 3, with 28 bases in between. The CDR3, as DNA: TGTGCCAGTAGCTGGGACCTAAACGGTGTTCGGACGGGTACAGATACGCAGTATTTT. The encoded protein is CASSWDLNGVRTGTDTQYF.

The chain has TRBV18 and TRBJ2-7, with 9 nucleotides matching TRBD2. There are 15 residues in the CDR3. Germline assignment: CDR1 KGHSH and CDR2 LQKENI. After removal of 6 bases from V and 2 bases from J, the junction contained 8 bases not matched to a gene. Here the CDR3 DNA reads TGTGCCAGCTCCCTCGCGGGAGGGCCGACCTACGAGCAGTACTTC. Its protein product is CASSLAGGPTYEQYF.

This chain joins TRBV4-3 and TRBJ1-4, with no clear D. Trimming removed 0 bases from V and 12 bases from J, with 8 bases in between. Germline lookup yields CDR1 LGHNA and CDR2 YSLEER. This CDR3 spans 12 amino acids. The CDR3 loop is CASSQEGRELFF. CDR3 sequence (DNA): TGCGCCAGCAGCCAAGAAGGACGGGAACTGTTTTTT.

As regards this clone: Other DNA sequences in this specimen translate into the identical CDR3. CDR3 loop: CASSLRTSGGQETQYF. CDR3 coding DNA: TGCGCCAGCAGCCTACGGACTAGCGGGGGCCAAGAGACCCAGTACTTC. The rearrangement joins TRBV5-1 to TRBJ2-5; 13 nucleotides align to TRBD2. Germline V CDR1 and CDR2: SGHRS, YFSETQ. CDR3 length: 16 amino acids. V gave up 4 bases and J gave up 1 base; unmatched junction bases: 4.

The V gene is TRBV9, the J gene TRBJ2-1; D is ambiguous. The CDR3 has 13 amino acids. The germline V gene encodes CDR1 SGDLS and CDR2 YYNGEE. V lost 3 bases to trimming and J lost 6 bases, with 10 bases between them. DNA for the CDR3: TGTGCCAGCAGCGAGACGCCAGGCAATGAGCAGTTCTTC. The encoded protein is CASSETPGNEQFF.

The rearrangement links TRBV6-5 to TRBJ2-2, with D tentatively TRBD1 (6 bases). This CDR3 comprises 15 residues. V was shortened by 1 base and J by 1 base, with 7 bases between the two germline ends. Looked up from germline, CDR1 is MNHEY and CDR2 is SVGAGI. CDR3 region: CASSYWDKNTGELFF. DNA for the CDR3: TGTGCCAGCAGTTACTGGGACAAGAACACCGGGGAGCTGTTTTTT.

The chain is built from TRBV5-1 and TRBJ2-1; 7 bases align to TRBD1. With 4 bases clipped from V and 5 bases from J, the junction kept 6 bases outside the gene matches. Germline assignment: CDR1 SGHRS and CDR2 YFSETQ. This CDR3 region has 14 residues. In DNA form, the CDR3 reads TGCGCCAGCAGCACTCGACAGGGCGACAATGAGCAGTTCTTC. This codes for CASSTRQGDNEQFF.

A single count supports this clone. The CDR3 bases are TGTGCCAGCTCACTGGGTTGGGACAGGGCGTACAATGAGCAGTTCTTC. It translates to CASSLGWDRAYNEQFF. The V call is TRBV18, the J call TRBJ2-1, with 9 positions matching TRBD1. The CDR3 extends over 16 amino acids. The germline CDR1 and CDR2 sequences are KGHSH and LQKENI. J was trimmed by 4 bases and V by 4 bases; bases with no gene match: 8.

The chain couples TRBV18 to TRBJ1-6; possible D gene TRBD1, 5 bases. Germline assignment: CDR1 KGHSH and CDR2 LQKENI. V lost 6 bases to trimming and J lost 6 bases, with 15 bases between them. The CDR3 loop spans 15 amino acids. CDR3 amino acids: CASSRGEPINSPLHF. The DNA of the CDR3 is TGTGCCAGCTCTAGGGGCGAACCGATTAATTCACCCCTCCACTTT. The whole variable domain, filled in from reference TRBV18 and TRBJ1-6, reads NAGVMQNPRHLVRRRGQEARLRCSPMKGHSHVYWYRQLPEEGLKFMVYLQKENIIDESGMPKERFSAEFPKEGPSILRIQQVVRGDSAAYFCASSRGEPINSPLHFGNGTRLTVT.

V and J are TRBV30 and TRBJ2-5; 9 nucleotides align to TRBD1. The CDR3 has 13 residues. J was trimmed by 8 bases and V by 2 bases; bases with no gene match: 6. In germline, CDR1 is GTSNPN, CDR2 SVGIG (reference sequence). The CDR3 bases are TGTGCCTGGAGTCAGACAGGGGGATTCACCCAGTACTTC. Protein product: CAWSQTGGFTQYF.

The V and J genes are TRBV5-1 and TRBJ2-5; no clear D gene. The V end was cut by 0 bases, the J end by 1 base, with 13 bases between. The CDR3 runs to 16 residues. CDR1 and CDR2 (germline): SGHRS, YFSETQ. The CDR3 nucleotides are TGCGCCAGCAGCTTGGCCCCGCAAGGACCCCAAGAGACCCAGTACTTC. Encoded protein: CASSLAPQGPQETQYF.

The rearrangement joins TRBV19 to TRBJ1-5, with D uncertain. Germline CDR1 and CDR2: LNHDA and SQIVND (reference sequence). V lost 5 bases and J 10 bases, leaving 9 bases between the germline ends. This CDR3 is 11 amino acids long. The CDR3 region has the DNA TGTGCCAGTAGTGCTGGGCTTCCCCAGCATTTT. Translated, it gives CASSAGLPQHF.

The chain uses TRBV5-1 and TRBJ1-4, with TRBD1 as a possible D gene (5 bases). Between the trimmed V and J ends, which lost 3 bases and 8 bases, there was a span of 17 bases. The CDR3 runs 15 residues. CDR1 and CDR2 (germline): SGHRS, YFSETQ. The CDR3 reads CASSSMVGAREKLFF. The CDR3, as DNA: TGCGCCAGCAGCTCGATGGTCGGGGCGAGAGAAAAACTGTTTTTT.

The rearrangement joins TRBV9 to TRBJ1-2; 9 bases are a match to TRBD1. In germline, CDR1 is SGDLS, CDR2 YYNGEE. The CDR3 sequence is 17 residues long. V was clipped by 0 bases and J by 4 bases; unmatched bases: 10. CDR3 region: CASSVGGGQDRGYGYTF. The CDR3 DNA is TGTGCCAGCAGCGTAGGAGGGGGTCAGGACAGGGGCTATGGCTACACCTTC.

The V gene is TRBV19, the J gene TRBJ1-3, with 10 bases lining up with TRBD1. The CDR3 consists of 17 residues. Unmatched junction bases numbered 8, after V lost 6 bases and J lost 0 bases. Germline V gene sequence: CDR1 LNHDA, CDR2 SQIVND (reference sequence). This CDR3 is CASSLRGDRGSGNTIYF. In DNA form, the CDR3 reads TGTGCCAGTAGCCTCAGGGGGGACAGGGGCTCTGGAAACACCATATATTTT.